One and the same sample provided the 27 T cell receptor beta chains below, sequenced in a study of T-cell memory formation after mild COVID-19. One entry per CDR3 protein, called by TCRdb with MiXCR from the 5' RACE reads. Among approximately 210,000 distinct CDR3 sequences, about 11% were seen once, and the ten largest hold around 3.3%. The specimen sequenced was PBMCs or a T cell subset sorted from them (not recorded which). The receptors stem from a man aged 18-30 years who had mild COVID-19 (a few samples of this study predate the infection). Cell type and time point are not known.

There are a few counts of this clonotype. The CDR3 spells CSARKTGRQETQYF. CDR3 DNA sequence: TGCAGTGCTAGAAAGACAGGACGTCAAGAGACCCAGTACTTC. The chain joins TRBV20-1 to TRBJ2-5; weak D call: TRBD1 (6 bases). The V end was cut by 2 bases, the J end by 2 bases, with 12 bases between. The CDR3 has 14 amino acids. Germline lookup yields CDR1 DFQATT and CDR2 SNEGSKA (reference sequence).

The genes are TRBV7-2 and TRBJ1-1, with no clear D. Trimming left V 5 bases short and J 6 bases short, with 16 bases between. This CDR3 comprises 14 residues. CDR1 and CDR2 (germline): SGHTA, FQGNSA. CDR3 nucleotides: TGTGCCAGCAGCCCTAGGACCCGGTTCGCTGAAGCTTTCTTT. Translating gives CASSPRTRFAEAFF.

This clonotype was observed a handful of times. The chain recombines TRBV4-3 with TRBJ2-5, with D possibly matching TRBD1 (6 bases). Deletions cut 1 base from V and 0 bases from J, with 18 bases between. Germline CDR1 reads LGHNA; CDR2 reads YSLEER. There are 18 residues in the CDR3. CDR3 nucleotides: TGCGCCAGCAGCCAAGGGGGCCCCTTGGGGGCAAACCAAGAGACCCAGTACTTC. Its protein product is CASSQGGPLGANQETQYF.

This chain connects TRBV12-3 or TRBV12-4 to TRBJ2-7; D uncertain. Trimming cost V 6 bases and J 7 bases, with 13 bases left between them. The CDR3 extends over 12 amino acids. The CDR3 loop reads CASSPFGREQYF. The CDR3 DNA follows: TGTGCCAGCAGCCCATTTGGCCGGGAGCAGTACTTC.

This clonotype was seen repeatedly, ten times or more. The chain links TRBV27 to TRBJ1-4; TRBD1 might be the D (5 bases). The V gene lost 0 bases and the J gene lost 8 bases, with 13 bases spanning the gap. The CDR3 sequence is 15 residues long. Per germline, CDR1 MNHEY and CDR2 SMNVEV (reference sequence). The CDR3 spells CASSLSTRGSEKLFF. The CDR3 coding sequence is TGTGCCAGCAGTTTATCGACCCGGGGGAGCGAAAAACTGTTTTTT.

Only a few counts were recorded for this clonotype. V is TRBV7-2 and J is TRBJ2-3; the match to TRBD1 covers 9 bases. The CDR3 has 15 residues. The germline gives CDR1 SGHTA, CDR2 FQGNSA. Trimming at V came to 5 bases and at J to 5 bases, leaving 8 bases not matched to a gene. The chain's CDR3 is CASSPQGAAVDTQYF. As DNA, the CDR3 is TGTGCCAGCAGCCCACAGGGGGCTGCGGTAGATACGCAGTATTTT.

A few counts support this clonotype. The gene calls are TRBV3-1 and TRBJ1-3; D might be TRBD1 (5 bases). From germline, CDR1 is LGHDT and CDR2 YNNKEL (reference sequence). This CDR3 has 15 amino acids. Trimming took 3 bases from V and 0 from J, leaving 9 bases between them. The CDR3 is CASSQRGSSGNTIYF. DNA of the CDR3: TGTGCCAGCAGCCAGAGGGGCAGCTCTGGAAACACCATATATTTT.

This clonotype was seen many times. The chain joins TRBV18 to TRBJ1-1; 8 bases are shared with TRBD1. With 3 bases clipped from V and 1 base from J, the junction kept 7 bases outside the gene matches. The CDR3 spans 16 residues. The germline V gene has CDR1 KGHSH and CDR2 LQKENI. CDR3 sequence reads: CASSPKWTGKNTEAFF. CDR3 sequence (DNA): TGTGCCAGCTCACCCAAATGGACAGGGAAGAACACTGAAGCTTTCTTT.

This clonotype was counted many times. This chain links TRBV19 with TRBJ1-3; D is unclear. The CDR3 runs 14 residues. CDR1 is LNHDA, CDR2 SQIVND, per germline (reference sequence). V was trimmed by 5 bases and J by 0 bases, leaving 8 bases between them. CDR3 loop: CASSVTRSGNTIYF. The CDR3 bases are TGTGCCAGTAGTGTGACCCGCTCTGGAAACACCATATATTTT.

The chain joins TRBV6-6 to TRBJ2-4; TRBD2 matches 8 bases. The CDR3 length is 16 residues. From germline, CDR1 is MNHNY and CDR2 SVGAGI (reference sequence). Trimming took 6 bases from V and 0 from J; bases not matched to a gene: 7. CDR3 amino acids: CASSHAAGEAKNIQYF. As DNA, the CDR3 is TGTGCCAGCAGCCACGCAGCGGGAGAAGCCAAAAACATTCAGTACTTC.

This clonotype came up once. The chain employs TRBV18 and TRBJ1-1, with 8 positions matching TRBD1. Germline trimming cut 3 bases from V and 1 base from J; bases unmatched to any gene: 7. Germline V gene lookup returns CDR1 KGHSH and CDR2 LQKENI. The CDR3 is 16 residues long. In DNA, the CDR3 is TGTGCCAGCTCACCTAAGACAGGGGATGGGAACACTGAAGCTTTCTTT. It encodes CASSPKTGDGNTEAFF.

This clonotype turned up a few times. The rearrangement joins TRBV7-3 to TRBJ1-1; the D gene is possibly TRBD1 (6 bases). Germline CDR1 is SGHTA and CDR2 is FQGTGA. Trimming removed 5 bases at V and 10 bases at J, with 17 bases between. The CDR3 length is 13 residues. CDR3 in amino acids: CASSQDPDSAAFF. The DNA of the CDR3 is TGTGCCAGCAGCCAGGACCCGGACAGCGCAGCTTTCTTT.

Only a few counts were recorded for this clonotype. The chain couples TRBV2 to TRBJ1-5; 8 bases agree with TRBD1. Germline V CDR1 and CDR2: SNHLY, FYNNEI. V trimming: 4 bases; J trimming: 7 bases; junction bases outside the gene matches: 6. This CDR3 is 14 amino acids long. CDR3 sequence reads: CASSGSGGLQPQHF. DNA for the CDR3: TGTGCCAGCAGTGGTTCAGGGGGCTTACAGCCCCAGCATTTT.

The V gene is TRBV9, the J gene TRBJ2-1, with 7 bases fitting TRBD1. This CDR3 spans 14 amino acids. Germline V gene data show CDR1 as SGDLS and CDR2 as YYNGEE. Trimming took 4 bases from V and 3 from J; bases not matched to a gene: 4. The CDR3 coding sequence is TGTGCCAGCAGCCCCCGGGACAGCTACAATGAGCAGTTCTTC. Translated, it gives CASSPRDSYNEQFF.

This rearrangement joins TRBV10-3 to TRBJ2-2, with 8 bases fitting TRBD2. This CDR3 contains 17 residues. Losses at the gene ends were 2 bases for V and 2 bases for J; bases not matched to a gene: 7. Germline CDR1 is ENHRY and CDR2 is SYGVKD. In DNA, the CDR3 is TGTGCCATCAGTGAGACGGCGGGGGGCCAAAACACCGGGGAGCTGTTTTTT. Protein product: CAISETAGGQNTGELFF.

There are many counts of this clonotype. The rearrangement uses TRBV7-2 and TRBJ2-3; D gene ambiguous. V lost 5 bases and J lost 7, with 13 bases in between. CDR1 and CDR2 from the germline V gene are SGHTA and FQGNSA. The CDR3 totals 13 residues. The CDR3 is CASSPQDGNTQYF. DNA for the CDR3: TGTGCCAGCAGCCCCCAAGACGGTAATACGCAGTATTTT.

This CDR3 is CASLASGANVLTF. Here the CDR3 DNA reads TGTGCCAGCTTAGCCTCTGGGGCCAACGTCCTGACTTTC. The chain joins TRBV7-9 to TRBJ2-6; D remains ambiguous. The V end was cut by 8 bases, the J end by 0 bases, with 5 bases between. The length of the CDR3 is 13 residues. CDR1 is SEHNR, CDR2 FQNEAQ, per germline (reference sequence).

This clonotype has more than one count but fewer than ten. J is TRBJ2-1 and V is TRBV7-3, with D tentatively TRBD2 (6 bases). V lost 5 bases to trimming and J lost 4 bases, with 9 bases between them. The CDR3 length is 13 residues. CDR1 is SGHTA, CDR2 FQGTGA, per germline. CDR3: CASSGGAYNEQFF. Here the CDR3 DNA reads TGTGCCAGCAGCGGAGGGGCTTACAATGAGCAGTTCTTC.

The chain is built from TRBV4-2 and TRBJ2-3; the match to TRBD2 covers 9 bases. CDR3 length: 16 residues. CDR1 and CDR2 from the germline V gene are LGHNA and YNFKEQ. The V segment lost 2 bases and the J segment 0 bases; nucleotides outside the gene matches: 3. CDR3 DNA: TGTGCCAGCAGCCAATTTACTAGCGGGAGCACAGATACGCAGTATTTT. It translates to CASSQFTSGSTDTQYF.

This clonotype was detected ten times or more. The CDR3 DNA reads TGTGCCAGCAGCCACGACAGATGGACTGAAGCTTTCTTT. This sequence encodes CASSHDRWTEAFF. The chain combines TRBV7-3 with TRBJ1-1; D perhaps matches TRBD1 (5 bases). CDR3 size: 13 residues. Germline V CDR1 and CDR2: SGHTA, FQGTGA. Trimming cost V 5 bases and J 5 bases, with 12 bases left between them.

CDR3 amino acids: CASSQANLVALGNEQFF. In DNA form, the CDR3 reads TGCGCCAGCAGCCAAGCCAACCTAGTGGCACTTGGAAATGAGCAGTTCTTC. The rearrangement uses TRBV4-1 and TRBJ2-1; D unclear. Trimming took off 1 base at V and 7 bases at J, with 20 bases between the two ends. This CDR3 region has 17 residues. Germline V gene data show CDR1 as MGHRA and CDR2 as YSYEKL.

At least ten counts were recorded for this clonotype. CDR3 residues: CASSSGDTFSPGELFF. As DNA, the CDR3 is TGCGCCAGCAGCTCGGGGGACACCTTCTCCCCCGGGGAGCTGTTTTTT. The chain uses TRBV5-1 and TRBJ2-2; perhaps D is TRBD1 or TRBD2 (6 bases each). The V and J ends lost 3 bases and 6 bases respectively, with 18 bases between them. Per germline, CDR1 SGHRS and CDR2 YFSETQ. The CDR3 runs 16 residues.

This rearrangement joins TRBV6-5 to TRBJ1-3; D remains unclear. Germline V CDR1 and CDR2: MNHEY, SVGAGI. This CDR3 is 14 amino acids long. Trimming pared 7 bases from V and 1 base from J, leaving 11 bases between. CDR3: CASKASRSGNTIYF. In DNA, the CDR3 is TGTGCCAGCAAGGCGAGCCGATCTGGAAACACCATATATTTT.

The genes are TRBV25-1 and TRBJ2-7; the D gene is possibly TRBD2 (5 bases). The CDR3 covers 14 residues. Germline CDR1 MGHDK, CDR2 SYGVNS. Trimming left V 1 base short and J 5 bases short, with 12 bases between. The CDR3 DNA follows: TGTGCCAGCAGTGAATTGACGGGAACCGACGAGCAGTACTTC. Its translation: CASSELTGTDEQYF.

This clonotype was seen only a few times. The chain links TRBV5-1 to TRBJ1-5; D is unclear. The CDR3 runs to 13 residues. Trimming pared 5 bases from V and 3 bases from J, leaving 9 bases between. The germline V gene encodes CDR1 SGHRS and CDR2 YFSETQ. In DNA, the CDR3 is TGCGCCAGCAGTTCGGGCTTCAATCAGCCCCAGCATTTT. This encodes CASSSGFNQPQHF.

This clonotype has ten or more counts. This rearrangement joins TRBV11-2 to TRBJ2-7; tentatively, D is TRBD2 (5 bases). The CDR3 totals 13 residues. V lost 4 bases and J 7 bases, leaving 14 bases between the germline ends. Germline V lookup: CDR1 SGHAT, CDR2 FQNNGV. In DNA, the CDR3 is TGTGCCAGCAGCTCGTCCGGGGTGGGAGAGCAGTACGTC. It yields the protein CASSSSGVGEQYV.

CDR3 nucleotide sequence: TGCAGTGTTTGGGACCTATCAACTAATGAAAAACTGTTTTTT. Encoded protein: CSVWDLSTNEKLFF. V is TRBV20-1 and J is TRBJ1-4, with a tentative D call TRBD1 (5 bases). The CDR3 loop spans 14 amino acids. The V end was cut by 7 bases, the J end by 0 bases, with 12 bases between. CDR1 is DFQATT and CDR2 is SNEGSKA in the germline V gene (reference sequence).